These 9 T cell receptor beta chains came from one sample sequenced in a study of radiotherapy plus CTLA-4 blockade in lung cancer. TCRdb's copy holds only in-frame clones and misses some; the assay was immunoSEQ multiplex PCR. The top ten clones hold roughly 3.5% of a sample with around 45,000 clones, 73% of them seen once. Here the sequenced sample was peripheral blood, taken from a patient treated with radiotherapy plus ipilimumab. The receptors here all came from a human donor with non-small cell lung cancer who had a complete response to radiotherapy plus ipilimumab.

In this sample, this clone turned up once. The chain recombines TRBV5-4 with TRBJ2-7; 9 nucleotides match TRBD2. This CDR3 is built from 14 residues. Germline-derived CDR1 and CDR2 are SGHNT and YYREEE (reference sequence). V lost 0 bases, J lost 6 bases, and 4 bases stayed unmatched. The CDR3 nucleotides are TGTGCCAGCAGCTTGGGGCGGGAGGGCCCCGAGCAGTACTTC. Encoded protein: CASSLGREGPEQYF.

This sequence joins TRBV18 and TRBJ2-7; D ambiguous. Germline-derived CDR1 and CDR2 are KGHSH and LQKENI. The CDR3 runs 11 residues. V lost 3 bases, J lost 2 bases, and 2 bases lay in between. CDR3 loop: CASSPAYEQYF. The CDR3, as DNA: TGTGCCAGCTCACCCGCCTACGAGCAGTACTTC. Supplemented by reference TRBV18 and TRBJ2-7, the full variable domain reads NAGVMQNPRHLVRRRGQEARLRCSPMKGHSHVYWYRQLPEEGLKFMVYLQKENIIDESGMPKERFSAEFPKEGPSILRIQQVVRGDSAAYFCASSPAYEQYFGPGTRLTVT.

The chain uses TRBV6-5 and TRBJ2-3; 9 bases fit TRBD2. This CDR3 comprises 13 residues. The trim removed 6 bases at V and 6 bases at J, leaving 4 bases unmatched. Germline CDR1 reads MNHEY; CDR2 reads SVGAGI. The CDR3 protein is CASRGGGADTQYF. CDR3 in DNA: TGTGCCAGCAGGGGCGGGGGGGCGGATACGCAGTATTTT.

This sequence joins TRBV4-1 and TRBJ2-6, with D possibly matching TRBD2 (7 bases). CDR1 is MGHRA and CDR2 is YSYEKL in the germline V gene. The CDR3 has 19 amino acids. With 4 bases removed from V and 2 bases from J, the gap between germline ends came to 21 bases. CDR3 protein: CASSRREGTGLPGANVLTF. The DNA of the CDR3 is TGCGCCAGCAGCCGAAGGGAGGGTACAGGGCTCCCTGGGGCCAACGTCCTGACTTTC.

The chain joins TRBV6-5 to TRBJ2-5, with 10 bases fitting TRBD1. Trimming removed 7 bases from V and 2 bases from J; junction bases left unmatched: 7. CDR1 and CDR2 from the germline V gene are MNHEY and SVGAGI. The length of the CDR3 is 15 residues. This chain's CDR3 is CASTPTGGRQETQYF. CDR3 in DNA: TGTGCCAGCACCCCGACAGGGGGCCGGCAAGAGACCCAGTACTTC.

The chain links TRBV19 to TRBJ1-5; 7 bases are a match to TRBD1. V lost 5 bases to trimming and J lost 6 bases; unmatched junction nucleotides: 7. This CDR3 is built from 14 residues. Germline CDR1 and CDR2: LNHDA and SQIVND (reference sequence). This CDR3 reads CASSASTGPQPQHF. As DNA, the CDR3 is TGTGCCAGTAGTGCTTCGACAGGGCCTCAGCCCCAGCATTTT. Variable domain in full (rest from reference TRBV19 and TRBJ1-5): DGGITQSPKYLFRKEGQNVTLSCEQNLNHDAMYWYRQDPGQGLRLIYYSQIVNDFQKGDIAEGYSVSREKKESFPLTVTSAQKNPTAFYLCASSASTGPQPQHFGDGTRLSIL.

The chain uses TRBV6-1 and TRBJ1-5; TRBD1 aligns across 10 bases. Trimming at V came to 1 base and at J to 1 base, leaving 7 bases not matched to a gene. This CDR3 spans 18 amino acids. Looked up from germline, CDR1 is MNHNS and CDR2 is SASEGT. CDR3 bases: TGTGCCAGCAGTGAAGGATGGGACAGGGGAGGCAGCAATCAGCCCCAGCATTTT. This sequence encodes CASSEGWDRGGSNQPQHF.

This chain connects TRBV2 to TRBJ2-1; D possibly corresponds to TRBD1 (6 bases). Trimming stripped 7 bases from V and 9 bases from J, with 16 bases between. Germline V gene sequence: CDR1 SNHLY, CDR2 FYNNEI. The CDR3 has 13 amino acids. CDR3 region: CASKRVVGGEQFF. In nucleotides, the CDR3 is TGTGCCAGCAAGCGAGTTGTAGGGGGTGAGCAGTTCTTC.

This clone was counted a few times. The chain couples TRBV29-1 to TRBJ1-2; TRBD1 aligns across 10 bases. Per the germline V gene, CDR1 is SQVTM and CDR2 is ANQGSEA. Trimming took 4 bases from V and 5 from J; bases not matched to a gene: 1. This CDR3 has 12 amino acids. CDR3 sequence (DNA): TGCAGCGTTGGGACAGGGGGATATGGCTACACCTTC. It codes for CSVGTGGYGYTF.